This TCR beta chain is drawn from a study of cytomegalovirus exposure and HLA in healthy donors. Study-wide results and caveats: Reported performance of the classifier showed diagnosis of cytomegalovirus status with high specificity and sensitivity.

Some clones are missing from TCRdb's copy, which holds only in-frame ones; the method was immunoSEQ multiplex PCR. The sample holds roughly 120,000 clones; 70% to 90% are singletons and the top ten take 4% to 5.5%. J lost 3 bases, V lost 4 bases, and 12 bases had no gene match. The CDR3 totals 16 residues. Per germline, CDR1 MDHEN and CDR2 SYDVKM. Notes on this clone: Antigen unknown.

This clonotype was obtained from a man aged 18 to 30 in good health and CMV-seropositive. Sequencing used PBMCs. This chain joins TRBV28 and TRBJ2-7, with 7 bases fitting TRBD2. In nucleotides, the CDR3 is TGTGCCAGCAGTTCCCCTGGGGGGGTTCCTTTCTACGAGCAGTACTTC. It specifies CASSSPGGVPFYEQYF. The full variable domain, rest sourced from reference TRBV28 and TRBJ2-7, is DVKVTQSSRYLVKRTGEKVFLECVQDMDHENMFWYRQDPGLGLRLIYFSYDVKMKEKGDIPEGYSVSREKKERFSLILESASTNQTSMYLCASSSPGGVPFYEQYFGPGTRLTVT.